The 4 T cell receptor beta chains in this list originate from one sample, sequenced in a study of T cell responses to AZD1222 COVID-19 vaccine. Sequenced by immunoSEQ multiplex PCR; TCRdb stores in-frame clones only, minus some. In the table there are 90,000 to 150,000 clones, more than 85% of which are singletons. This specimen consisted of peripheral blood, obtained on day 0 of AZD1222 vaccination. These receptors all stem from an adult in good health.

This chain links TRBV29-1 with TRBJ1-5, with TRBD1 as a possible D gene (5 bases). The CDR3 length is 14 residues. Germline assignment: CDR1 SQVTM and CDR2 ANQGSEA. V was clipped by 4 bases and J by 4 bases, with 14 bases between them. Here the CDR3 reads CSVAGRGYNQPQHF. For the CDR3, the DNA is TGCAGCGTTGCTGGTAGGGGATATAATCAGCCCCAGCATTTT.

This chain uses TRBV27 with TRBJ2-1, with 8 positions matching TRBD2. The CDR3 covers 15 residues. Germline lookup yields CDR1 MNHEY and CDR2 SMNVEV (reference sequence). V was clipped by 6 bases and J by 4 bases; unmatched bases: 8. The CDR3 DNA reads as TGTGCCAGCAGCCCCGGGGGGGGAGGGTACAATGAGCAGTTCTTC. Residues: CASSPGGGGYNEQFF.

V gene TRBV9 combines with J gene TRBJ1-4; D perhaps matches TRBD1 (5 bases). Germline V gives CDR1 SGDLS, CDR2 YYNGEE. V shed 3 bases and J shed 6 bases, with 12 bases lying between them. This CDR3 contains 14 residues. CDR3 DNA: TGTGCCAGCAGCGCCGGGGGTGTCGATGAAAAACTGTTTTTT. This sequence encodes CASSAGGVDEKLFF.

The chain recombines TRBV5-4 with TRBJ1-2, with D possibly being TRBD1 (5 bases). V lost 4 bases and J 7 bases, leaving 20 bases between the germline ends. The CDR3 runs 15 residues. From germline, CDR1 is SGHNT and CDR2 YYREEE (reference sequence). DNA for the CDR3: TGTGCCAGCAGCAGGCTAGGGACGGTGGATTTTGGCTACACCTTC. Residues: CASSRLGTVDFGYTF.